This paragraph covers one T cell receptor (beta chain) sequence. The sample belongs to a study of cytomegalovirus exposure and HLA in healthy donors. The length of the CDR3 is 14 residues. The germline gives CDR1 MNHEY, CDR2 SVGAGI. V gave up 6 bases and J gave up 2 bases, with 13 bases separating them. Vbeta (60) and Jbeta (13) primers were used in the PCR. Generated by immunoSEQ multiplex PCR, the TCRdb table keeps only in-frame clones and is missing some. The sample contains 180,000 or so clones, less than 90% of which appear only once. The sequencing sample was made of PBMCs. This TCR was sampled from a young woman in good health and CMV-seronegative. V usage is TRBV6-5 and J usage is TRBJ1-2, with D possibly being TRBD1 (6 bases). The CDR3: CASRQGMGNYGYTF. CDR3 bases: TGTGCCAGCAGGCAGGGGATGGGGAACTATGGCTACACCTTC.